Listed below are T cell receptor beta chains from one sample, sequenced in a study of cytomegalovirus exposure and HLA in healthy donors. Method: immunoSEQ multiplex PCR; TCRdb's copy keeps in-frame clones and lacks some. The sample lists some 210,000 clones, around four fifths seen once, with about 9.4% in the top ten. The sequenced sample consisted of PBMCs. Source of these receptors: a woman in her 50s in good health and CMV-seropositive. CDR3s include the opening cysteine and the closing phenylalanine or tryptophan. D genes are given only for firm matches. Clone size is not always given. Where it is, it says once, few, many or a class for expanded clones.

abundance: -
d_gene: TRBD1
v_gene: TRBV6-5
j_gene: TRBJ2-5
CDR3nt: TGTGCCAGCAGTTACACCCAGGGGGCCGAAAGGACCCAGTACTTC
CDR3aa: CASSYTQGAERTQYF

abundance: -
d_gene: TRBD1
v_gene: TRBV5-1
j_gene: TRBJ1-2
CDR3nt: TGCGCCAGCAGCTTGGTCGGACAGGGGGCTGGAGGCTACACCTTC
CDR3aa: CASSLVGQGAGGYTF

abundance: -
d_gene: -
v_gene: TRBV5-1
j_gene: TRBJ1-2
CDR3nt: TGCGCCAGCAGCTTGGAGGCCGTCGGACAGTACTATGGCTACACCTTC
CDR3aa: CASSLEAVGQYYGYTF

abundance: -
d_gene: -
v_gene: TRBV4-3
j_gene: TRBJ1-5
CDR3nt: TGCGCCAGCAGCCAAGAGCACCAGGGCAGTCAGCCCCAGCATTTT
CDR3aa: CASSQEHQGSQPQHF

abundance: few
d_gene: -
v_gene: TRBV6-1
j_gene: TRBJ1-4
CDR3nt: TGTGCCAGCAGTGAATCGAGAATTGCAACTAATGAAAAACTGTTTTTT
CDR3aa: CASSESRIATNEKLFF

abundance: -
d_gene: -
v_gene: TRBV5-1
j_gene: TRBJ1-2
CDR3nt: TGCGCCAGCAGCTTGGCACAGGGAGCGTTTGGCTACACCTTC
CDR3aa: CASSLAQGAFGYTF

abundance: -
d_gene: -
v_gene: TRBV5-1
j_gene: TRBJ1-2
CDR3nt: TGCGCCAGCAGCTGGACCGCTAGGGGCGATGGCTACACCTTC
CDR3aa: CASSWTARGDGYTF

abundance: once
d_gene: TRBD2
v_gene: TRBV11-2
j_gene: TRBJ2-7
CDR3nt: TGTGCCAGCAGCTCAAGCGGGACCCGAAATGGGGAGCAGTACTTC
CDR3aa: CASSSSGTRNGEQYF

abundance: -
d_gene: -
v_gene: TRBV6-1
j_gene: TRBJ1-1
CDR3nt: TGTGCCAGCAGTGAATACGGGTCAGGGAACACTGAAGCCTTCTTT
CDR3aa: CASSEYGSGNTEAFF

abundance: -
d_gene: TRBD1
v_gene: TRBV19
j_gene: TRBJ1-1
CDR3nt: TGTGCCAGTAGTTCCGTGACAGGGATGAACACTGAAGCTTTCTTT
CDR3aa: CASSSVTGMNTEAFF

abundance: few
d_gene: TRBD2
v_gene: TRBV30
j_gene: TRBJ2-7
CDR3nt: TGTGCCTGGACTCCGGGGGGGGCGAGATCCTCGATGCAGTACTTC
CDR3aa: CAWTPGGARSSMQYF

abundance: -
d_gene: -
v_gene: TRBV7-9
j_gene: TRBJ1-3
CDR3nt: TGTGCCAGCAGCTTAGGTAGCGAAGGGAGCTCTGGAAACACCATATATTTT
CDR3aa: CASSLGSEGSSGNTIYF

abundance: -
d_gene: TRBD1
v_gene: TRBV6-5
j_gene: TRBJ2-7
CDR3nt: TGTGCCAGCAGTCCCCGACAGGGTTCCTACGAGCAGTACTTC
CDR3aa: CASSPRQGSYEQYF

abundance: -
d_gene: TRBD1
v_gene: TRBV6-4
j_gene: TRBJ1-1
CDR3nt: TGTGCCAGCAGTGATATGACAGGGCGAACTGAAGCTTTCTTT
CDR3aa: CASSDMTGRTEAFF

abundance: -
d_gene: -
v_gene: TRBV29-1
j_gene: TRBJ2-3
CDR3nt: TGCAGCCCTAGACTAGTGGTACCAGATACGCAGTATTTT
CDR3aa: CSPRLVVPDTQYF

abundance: -
d_gene: -
v_gene: TRBV2
j_gene: TRBJ2-7
CDR3nt: TGTGCCAGCAGTGCGTCTTTGGCAGGGATCTACGAGCAGTACTTC
CDR3aa: CASSASLAGIYEQYF

abundance: -
d_gene: -
v_gene: TRBV28
j_gene: TRBJ1-2
CDR3nt: TGTGCCAGCAGTTTATTGGGCGGCTACACCTTC
CDR3aa: CASSLLGGYTF

abundance: -
d_gene: -
v_gene: TRBV7-9
j_gene: TRBJ2-7
CDR3nt: TGTGCCAGCAGCTTAGTTCCAGGGGACTACGAGCAGTACTTC
CDR3aa: CASSLVPGDYEQYF

abundance: -
d_gene: TRBD1
v_gene: TRBV6-6
j_gene: TRBJ1-6
CDR3nt: TGTGCCAGCAGTTACGGAGGACAGGGTTCACCCCTCCACTTT
CDR3aa: CASSYGGQGSPLHF

abundance: -
d_gene: TRBD1
v_gene: TRBV6-1
j_gene: TRBJ2-1
CDR3nt: TGTGCCAGCAGGGACAGGCTATACAATGAGCAGTTCTTC
CDR3aa: CASRDRLYNEQFF

abundance: -
d_gene: -
v_gene: TRBV19
j_gene: TRBJ1-4
CDR3nt: TGTGCCAGTAGTATTCAGGGTTTGGATGAAAAACTGTTTTTT
CDR3aa: CASSIQGLDEKLFF

abundance: -
d_gene: -
v_gene: TRBV28
j_gene: TRBJ2-1
CDR3nt: TGTGCCAGCAGTTCCCAGGACACCGGGTCCTACTCCTACAATGAGCAGTTCTTC
CDR3aa: CASSSQDTGSYSYNEQFF